This T cell receptor (beta chain) was sequenced in a study of cytomegalovirus exposure and HLA in healthy donors. For the study at large: Roughly 180 million T cells yielded 100 million or so unique TCR beta sequences in earlier analysis.

The PCR had 60 Vbeta and 13 Jbeta primers. The data were produced by immunoSEQ multiplex PCR, yet TCRdb's version contains in-frame clones alone and is incomplete. The table includes 150,000 or so clones, about three quarters detected once. Per germline, CDR1 SGHRS and CDR2 YFSETQ. V was clipped by 6 bases and J by 12 bases; unmatched bases: 7. The CDR3 is made up of 13 amino acids. This sequence joins TRBV5-1 and TRBJ1-6; 9 bases agree with TRBD1. The origin of this receptor is a male donor in good health and CMV-seronegative. The sample was PBMCs. The DNA for the CDR3 is TGCGCCAGCACGGGACAGGGCTCCGGACCCCTCCACTTT. This gives the protein CASTGQGSGPLHF.